These 32 T cell receptor beta chains share one sample of origin, sequenced in a study of OX40 agonist ivuxolimab in advanced cancers. Some clones are missing from TCRdb's copy, which holds only in-frame ones; the method was immunoSEQ multiplex PCR. This sample has roughly 41,000 clones, with approximately 83% found just once. The input for sequencing was CD4+ or CD8+ T cells sorted from blood, taken in a trial of the OX40 agonist ivuxolimab. These receptors were obtained from an adult with an advanced solid tumor such as melanoma, head and neck, liver or kidney cancer.

V usage is TRBV30 and J usage is TRBJ2-5; the D gene is possibly TRBD1 (6 bases). Per the germline V gene, CDR1 is GTSNPN and CDR2 is SVGIG (reference sequence). This CDR3 is 13 amino acids long. Trimming removed 0 bases from V and 7 bases from J, with 12 bases in between. The CDR3 here is CAWSVTGSGTQYF. CDR3 DNA: TGTGCCTGGAGTGTAACAGGGTCGGGGACCCAGTACTTC.

CDR3 protein: CASATDRGYEKLFF. The CDR3 nucleotides are TGTGCCAGCGCTACCGACAGGGGTTATGAAAAACTGTTTTTT. This chain links TRBV7-9 with TRBJ1-4; 8 bases map to TRBD1. Looked up from germline, CDR1 is SEHNR and CDR2 is FQNEAQ (reference sequence). This CDR3 contains 14 residues. V was pared by 8 bases and J by 6 bases, with 8 bases of the junction left unmatched.

The chain combines TRBV9 with TRBJ1-1; no clear D gene. Germline CDR1 is SGDLS and CDR2 is YYNGEE. Trimming shortened V by 4 bases and J by 0 bases, and 10 bases separated the two germline ends. The CDR3 sequence is 14 residues long. CDR3 in DNA: TGTGCCAGCAGCCCCCGATTGCTGAACACTGAAGCTTTCTTT. Translating gives CASSPRLLNTEAFF.

The J gene is TRBJ1-2, the V gene TRBV2; D is ambiguous. The V end was cut by 7 bases, the J end by 10 bases, with 19 bases between. CDR1 SNHLY and CDR2 FYNNEI come from the germline V gene. This CDR3 is built from 13 residues. The DNA for the CDR3 is TGTGCCAGCACCGTAGGGAGGGAGGTTTACTACACCTTC. The encoded protein is CASTVGREVYYTF. The whole variable domain, filled in from reference TRBV2 and TRBJ1-2, reads EPEVTQTPSHQVTQMGQEVILRCVPISNHLYFYWYRQILGQKVEFLVSFYNNEISEKSEIFDDQFSVERPDGSNFTLKIRSTKLEDSAMYFCASTVGREVYYTFGSGTRLTVV.

This chain links TRBV11-2 with TRBJ1-2, with 7 positions matching TRBD1. Losses at the gene ends were 4 bases for V and 7 bases for J; bases not matched to a gene: 12. This CDR3 spans 15 amino acids. Germline CDR1 SGHAT, CDR2 FQNNGV. This CDR3 reads CASSSFVKGATGYTF. In DNA, the CDR3 is TGTGCCAGCAGCTCCTTTGTAAAGGGGGCCACTGGCTACACCTTC.

The genes are TRBV5-1 and TRBJ2-6, with 8 bases identical to TRBD1. Germline V gene sequence: CDR1 SGHRS, CDR2 YFSETQ. The V segment lost 1 base and the J segment 2 bases; nucleotides outside the gene matches: 2. The CDR3 sequence is 16 residues long. This chain's CDR3 is CASSLLQGAGANVLTF. CDR3 coding DNA: TGCGCCAGCAGCTTGTTACAGGGGGCTGGGGCCAACGTCCTGACTTTC.

This rearrangement joins TRBV7-9 to TRBJ2-2, with D possibly being TRBD2 (5 bases). Trimming pared 5 bases from V and 1 base from J, leaving 8 bases between. Germline lookup yields CDR1 SEHNR and CDR2 FQNEAQ (reference sequence). The CDR3 is 14 amino acids. CDR3 nucleotides: TGTGCCAGCAGCCCGGGGATGAACACCGGGGAGCTGTTTTTT. This codes for CASSPGMNTGELFF.

This clone was detected only a few times. Here the CDR3 DNA reads TGTGCCAGCGGTACCAAGTATGGCTCTGGAAACACCATATATTTT. It yields the protein CASGTKYGSGNTIYF. The rearrangement uses TRBV25-1 and TRBJ1-3; D unresolved. Germline CDR1 is MGHDK and CDR2 is SYGVNS. V lost 8 bases, J lost 0 bases, and 14 bases lay in between. This CDR3 spans 15 amino acids.

The V gene is TRBV7-2, the J gene TRBJ2-7; no clear D gene. The CDR3 is 11 residues long. The V and J ends lost 2 bases and 6 bases respectively, with 5 bases between them. Looked up from germline, CDR1 is SGHTA and CDR2 is FQGNSA. In DNA, the CDR3 is TGTGCCAGCAGCTTATTGAGCGAGCAGTACTTC. It yields the protein CASSLLSEQYF. The full variable domain, in which reference TRBV7-2 and TRBJ2-7 provide the parts outside the CDR3, is GAGVSQSPSNKVTEKGKDVELRCDPISGHTALYWYRQSLGQGLEFLIYFQGNSAPDKSGLPSDRFSAERTGGSVSTLTIQRTQQEDSAVYLCASSLLSEQYFGPGTRLTVT.

The chain employs TRBV30 and TRBJ1-1; TRBD1 is a possible D gene (5 bases). The CDR3 consists of 15 residues. Germline V CDR1 and CDR2: GTSNPN, SVGIG (reference sequence). Trimming removed 2 bases at V and 3 bases at J, with 16 bases between. CDR3 in amino acids: CAWSYFTGSDTEAFF. In DNA form, the CDR3 reads TGTGCCTGGAGTTATTTCACAGGTTCAGACACTGAAGCTTTCTTT.

J is TRBJ2-3 and V is TRBV18; 8 nucleotides align to TRBD2. The J segment lost 9 bases and the V segment lost 6 bases, leaving 2 bases of the junction unmatched. Germline V gives CDR1 KGHSH, CDR2 LQKENI. This CDR3 spans 11 amino acids. In DNA, the CDR3 is TGTGCCAGCTCCCGGGAGGGAACGCAGTATTTT. Translating gives CASSREGTQYF. Filled out from reference TRBV18 and TRBJ2-3, the complete variable domain reads NAGVMQNPRHLVRRRGQEARLRCSPMKGHSHVYWYRQLPEEGLKFMVYLQKENIIDESGMPKERFSAEFPKEGPSILRIQQVVRGDSAAYFCASSREGTQYFGPGTRLTVL.

The chain has TRBV7-2 and TRBJ1-2; D unclear. The V gene lost 5 bases and the J gene lost 5 bases, with 18 bases spanning the gap. The CDR3 sequence is 15 residues long. Germline assignment: CDR1 SGHTA and CDR2 FQGNSA. CDR3 sequence reads: CASSLTRIGSYGYTF. As DNA, the CDR3 is TGTGCCAGCAGCCTTACCCGAATAGGGAGTTATGGCTACACCTTC.

J is TRBJ2-7 and V is TRBV2; D is ambiguous. Germline V CDR1 and CDR2: SNHLY, FYNNEI. CDR3 length equals 12 residues. V shed 6 bases and J shed 2 bases, with 8 bases lying between them. CDR3 sequence: CASSVSTYEQYF. The CDR3 bases are TGTGCCAGCAGCGTCAGTACCTACGAGCAGTACTTC.

The rearrangement joins TRBV6-5 to TRBJ1-1; 7 bases fit TRBD1. Germline V CDR1 and CDR2: MNHEY, SVGAGI. This CDR3 contains 15 residues. V shed 8 bases and J 0 bases; nucleotides not matched to a gene: 9. The CDR3 DNA is TGTGCCAGCGGGCCCCAGGGACAGATGAACACTGAAGCTTTCTTT. Residues: CASGPQGQMNTEAFF.

The gene calls are TRBV5-6 and TRBJ1-4; 11 bases map to TRBD1. The ends lost 3 bases at V and 6 bases at J; junction bases unmatched: 4. The CDR3 loop spans 15 amino acids. CDR1 and CDR2 from the germline V gene are SGHDT and YYEEEE. The CDR3 spells CASSSGTGGHEKLFF. Here the CDR3 DNA reads TGTGCCAGCAGCTCCGGGACAGGGGGACATGAAAAACTGTTTTTT.

The rearrangement joins TRBV5-1 to TRBJ2-7, with 11 bases identical to TRBD2. The CDR3 runs 14 residues. J gave up 0 bases and V 7 bases, and 3 bases lay outside the gene matches. Germline CDR1 reads SGHRS; CDR2 reads YFSETQ. For the CDR3, the DNA is TGCGCCAGCGGCGGGACTAGCGGCTCCTACGAGCAGTACTTC. Translating gives CASGGTSGSYEQYF.

The chain links TRBV14 to TRBJ1-1, with 7 bases fitting TRBD1. Losses at the gene ends were 3 bases for V and 6 bases for J; bases not matched to a gene: 7. The CDR3 has 14 residues. Germline V gene data show CDR1 as SGHDN and CDR2 as FVKESK. CDR3 residues: CASSHKVQGAEAFF. The CDR3 region has the DNA TGTGCCAGCAGCCACAAGGTTCAGGGGGCTGAAGCTTTCTTT.

The rearrangement joins TRBV2 to TRBJ1-1, with a tentative D call TRBD1 (6 bases). Germline V lookup: CDR1 SNHLY, CDR2 FYNNEI. This CDR3 comprises 16 residues. The V end lost 4 bases, the J end lost 4 bases, and 19 bases lay between the germline ends. The CDR3 sequence: CASSGAGATRSTEAFF. Written as DNA, the CDR3 is TGTGCCAGCAGTGGAGCGGGGGCAACTAGGAGCACTGAAGCTTTCTTT.

This clone has just one count. The V gene is TRBV30, the J gene TRBJ1-5; D not resolved. This CDR3 contains 13 residues. V dropped 4 bases and J dropped 5 bases, with 12 bases sitting between them. Germline loops: CDR1 GTSNPN, CDR2 SVGIG (reference sequence). The CDR3 nucleotides read TGTGCCTGGACTCCAAGGAGGGATCAGCCCCAGCATTTT. Protein product: CAWTPRRDQPQHF.

Comment on this clone: The same CDR3 can be traced to other DNA sequences in this sample. The chain couples TRBV5-1 to TRBJ1-2; a weak D match, TRBD1 (5 bases). The CDR3 length is 13 residues. Trimming removed 0 bases from V and 8 bases from J, with 11 bases in between. Per germline, CDR1 SGHRS and CDR2 YFSETQ. CDR3 DNA sequence: TGCGCCAGCAGCTTGGAAGGGGAAGGAGGCTACACCTTC. Its translation is CASSLEGEGGYTF.

The chain couples TRBV7-8 to TRBJ2-7, with D maybe TRBD1 (6 bases). Germline V CDR1 and CDR2: SGHVS, FQNEAQ. The V and J ends lost 0 bases and 1 base respectively, with 10 bases between them. CDR3 length equals 15 residues. The CDR3 region is CASSLATGHSYEQYF. In DNA, the CDR3 is TGTGCCAGCAGCTTAGCTACGGGACATTCCTACGAGCAGTACTTC.

J is TRBJ2-7 and V is TRBV5-3; D possibly corresponds to TRBD2 (5 bases). TRBV5-3 is an ORF; its function is uncertain. The CDR3 length is 12 residues. The V end was cut by 7 bases, the J end by 3 bases, with 11 bases between. The CDR3 region is CARLTRGYEQYF. The CDR3 coding sequence is TGTGCCAGACTTACCCGGGGCTACGAGCAGTACTTC.

The chain uses TRBV27 and TRBJ2-2; D may be TRBD1 (5 bases). From germline, CDR1 is MNHEY and CDR2 SMNVEV (reference sequence). The CDR3 is 12 amino acids. V dropped 4 bases and J dropped 9 bases, with 9 bases sitting between them. CDR3 nucleotides: TGTGCCAGCAGTTCGCAGGGATGGGAGCTGTTTTTT. Amino acids: CASSSQGWELFF.

This clone has just a few counts. The chain has TRBV6-6 and TRBJ1-5; 8 positions agree with TRBD1. Trimming took 4 bases from V and 2 from J; bases not matched to a gene: 1. Germline values: CDR1 MNHNY, CDR2 SVGAGI (reference sequence). CDR3 length: 14 residues. The CDR3 is CASSWGQGNQPQHF. The CDR3 DNA follows: TGTGCCAGCAGTTGGGGACAGGGCAATCAGCCCCAGCATTTT.

CDR3 region: CASSWGGDFTSTDTQYF. The CDR3 nucleotides are TGTGCCAGCAGCTGGGGGGGGGACTTCACTAGCACAGATACGCAGTATTTT. This rearrangement joins TRBV5-4 to TRBJ2-3, with 7 bases lining up with TRBD2. Germline V gene sequence: CDR1 SGHNT, CDR2 YYREEE (reference sequence). The ends lost 3 bases at V and 0 bases at J; junction bases unmatched: 10. CDR3 length equals 17 residues.

The chain combines TRBV30 with TRBJ2-5, with TRBD1 matching over 9 bases. The CDR3 covers 17 residues. V shed 5 bases and J 5 bases; nucleotides not matched to a gene: 18. The germline V gene has CDR1 GTSNPN and CDR2 SVGIG (reference sequence). Here the CDR3 reads CAWAPRKGQGLRETQYF. The CDR3 DNA follows: TGTGCCTGGGCCCCCCGCAAGGGACAGGGTTTACGGGAGACCCAGTACTTC.

V usage is TRBV30 and J usage is TRBJ1-3, with D possibly TRBD1 on 5 matching bases. This CDR3 is built from 16 residues. Trimming took 4 bases from V and 2 from J, leaving 18 bases between them. CDR1 is GTSNPN and CDR2 is SVGIG in the germline V gene (reference sequence). The CDR3 is CAWTPIAAGTGNTIYF. The CDR3 DNA follows: TGTGCCTGGACTCCCATTGCGGCAGGGACTGGAAACACCATATATTTT. The full variable domain, in which reference TRBV30 and TRBJ1-3 provide the parts outside the CDR3, is SQTIHQWPATLVQPVGSPLSLECTVEGTSNPNLYWYRQAAGRGLQLLFYSVGIGQISSEVPQNLSASRPQDRQFILSSKKLLLSDSGFYLCAWTPIAAGTGNTIYFGEGSWLTVV.

The DNA for the CDR3 is TGCGCCAGCAGCTTACAGCCAACCGCAGATACGCAGTATTTT. Its translation: CASSLQPTADTQYF. V is TRBV5-1 and J is TRBJ2-3, with D unresolved. CDR1 and CDR2 (germline): SGHRS, YFSETQ. V was cut by 2 bases and J by 4 bases, with 11 bases left in between. This CDR3 is 14 amino acids long.

This clone was counted between two and nine times. The chain uses TRBV28 and TRBJ1-1; a weak D match, TRBD1 (5 bases). Trimming left V 2 bases short and J 5 bases short, with 12 bases between. The CDR3 covers 14 residues. The V gene's germline CDR1 is MDHEN and CDR2 SYDVKM. CDR3 amino acids: CASSLGGGKTEAFF. Here the CDR3 DNA reads TGTGCCAGCAGTTTAGGGGGAGGAAAAACTGAAGCTTTCTTT. Full variable domain (remainder filled in from reference TRBV28 and TRBJ1-1): DVKVTQSSRYLVKRTGEKVFLECVQDMDHENMFWYRQDPGLGLRLIYFSYDVKMKEKGDIPEGYSVSREKKERFSLILESASTNQTSMYLCASSLGGGKTEAFFGQGTRLTVV.

The genes are TRBV19 and TRBJ1-2; the D gene is possibly TRBD1 (5 bases). The germline CDR1 and CDR2 sequences are LNHDA and SQIVND (reference sequence). The CDR3 is made up of 14 amino acids. V was shortened by 6 bases and J by 2 bases, with 13 bases between the two germline ends. CDR3 residues: CASSPRELNYGYTF. The CDR3 DNA follows: TGTGCCAGTAGCCCCAGGGAATTGAACTATGGCTACACCTTC.

The rearrangement joins TRBV18 to TRBJ2-7; TRBD1 aligns across 8 bases. CDR1 and CDR2 (germline): KGHSH, LQKENI. The ends lost 3 bases at V and 8 bases at J; junction bases unmatched: 9. This CDR3 is 14 amino acids long. The DNA of the CDR3 is TGTGCCAGCTCACCGAATAACCAGGGGGCGAAGCAGTACTTC. It yields the protein CASSPNNQGAKQYF.

CDR3 loop: CASSLGAQETQYF. Here the CDR3 DNA reads TGTGCCAGCAGCCTTGGCGCACAAGAGACCCAGTACTTC. This rearrangement joins TRBV5-4 to TRBJ2-5; no clear D. V lost 4 bases and J 2 bases, leaving 9 bases between the germline ends. The CDR3 covers 13 residues. Germline lookup yields CDR1 SGHNT and CDR2 YYREEE (reference sequence).